Listed here are 5 T cell receptor beta chains from one sample, sequenced in a study of blood T cell repertoires in COVID-19. TCRdb's copy holds only in-frame clones and misses some; the assay was immunoSEQ multiplex PCR. This table holds fewer than 250,000 clones, about nine tenths found once. The material sequenced was PBMCs or T cells enriched from blood (not recorded which). These receptors all come from a man over 45 who had been exposed to COVID-19.

This clone showed up just a few times. The rearrangement links TRBV29-1 to TRBJ1-4; 8 nucleotides align to TRBD1. V shed 7 bases and J 3 bases; nucleotides not matched to a gene: 4. Germline V lookup: CDR1 SQVTM, CDR2 ANQGSEA. This CDR3 contains 13 residues. The CDR3 spells CSGQGAPNEKLFF. The CDR3 region has the DNA TGCAGCGGTCAGGGGGCGCCTAATGAAAAACTGTTTTTT.

The gene calls are TRBV5-1 and TRBJ1-2; 8 nucleotides line up with TRBD1. Germline V gene sequence: CDR1 SGHRS, CDR2 YFSETQ. The CDR3 is 14 residues long. After removal of 4 bases from V and 2 bases from J, the junction contained 4 bases not matched to a gene. In nucleotides, the CDR3 is TGCGCCAGCAGCCCCCGGACAGGGAACTATGGCTACACCTTC. Translated: CASSPRTGNYGYTF.

A word on this clone: Other DNA sequences of this sample code for an identical CDR3. This chain uses TRBV9 with TRBJ2-7; TRBD2 is a possible D gene (6 bases). This CDR3 spans 15 amino acids. V was clipped by 0 bases and J by 3 bases, with 13 bases between them. Per germline, CDR1 SGDLS and CDR2 YYNGEE. Here the CDR3 DNA reads TGTGCCAGCAGCGTAGGCTCCGGGGGTTACTACGAGCAGTACTTC. It translates to CASSVGSGGYYEQYF.

This clone occurred once. V and J are TRBV25-1 and TRBJ2-2, with D hard to call. The CDR3 sequence is 11 residues long. Trimming took off 11 bases at V and 6 bases at J, with 10 bases between the two ends. Per germline, CDR1 MGHDK and CDR2 SYGVNS. This CDR3 reads CASTAAGELFF. The CDR3 DNA reads TGTGCCTCTACGGCGGCCGGGGAGCTGTTTTTT.

The chain carries TRBV10-3 and TRBJ1-1, with D perhaps TRBD1 (6 bases). Germline V CDR1 and CDR2: ENHRY, SYGVKD. The CDR3 is 12 amino acids. Trimming cost V 8 bases and J 0 bases, with 7 bases left between them. The CDR3 region is CAIGQLNTEAFF. The CDR3 DNA follows: TGTGCCATCGGACAGTTGAACACTGAAGCTTTCTTT.